This T cell receptor (beta chain) was captured by sequencing in a study of OX40 agonist ivuxolimab in advanced cancers. Across the whole study: Ivuxolimab doses were 0.01, 0.1, 0.3, 1.5, 3 or 10 mg/kg every 2 weeks. Eligibility rules accepted prior anti-PD-1, anti-PD-L1 or anti-CTLA-4 therapy, and under 45% had some. General study points: Also showing low normalized T-cell clonal expansion were some of the nonresponders.

A remark on this clone: The antigen is not known.

This table comes from immunoSEQ multiplex PCR, and its TCRdb copy is limited to in-frame clones, with some not included. There are about 82,000 clones in the sample; roughly 91% occur only once, and approximately 2.5% lies in the top ten. The CDR3 is made up of 15 amino acids. V lost 2 bases to trimming and J lost 2 bases, with 12 bases between them. Per germline, CDR1 SEHNR and CDR2 FQNEAQ (reference sequence). The specimen comprised CD4+ or CD8+ T cells sorted from blood, sampled in a trial of the OX40 agonist ivuxolimab. The chain recombines TRBV7-9 with TRBJ1-2, with no clear D. This clonotype was obtained from an adult with an advanced solid tumor such as melanoma, head and neck, liver or kidney cancer. CDR3 region: CASSLQYTTNYGYTF. The CDR3 region has the DNA TGTGCCAGCAGCTTACAGTACACGACCAACTATGGCTACACCTTC.